This T cell receptor beta chain comes out of a study of blood T cell repertoires in COVID-19. Study-wide context: The United States, Italy and Spain provided the acute and convalescent COVID-19 samples. In each case, the material was cDNA or gDNA derived from T cells, B-cell-depleted T cells, or PBMCs.

This CDR3 has 14 residues. Germline trimming cut 0 bases from V and 2 bases from J; bases unmatched to any gene: 2. Per germline, CDR1 SGDLS and CDR2 YYNGEE. Original processing notes: Researchers report that nucleated cell counts were estimated from reference gene primer amplification. Clones were sequenced by immunoSEQ multiplex PCR, and TCRdb holds only the in-frame ones, with some missing. Clonal size and the V and J genes are those of that table, whereas D and trimming came from the DNA. This sample has hundreds of thousands of clones, with approximately 91% found just once. In regard to this clone: This sample also contains other DNA sequences that code for the same CDR3.

Sequencing was carried out using peripheral blood. This TCR came from a woman between 40 and 50 years old who had recovered from COVID-19. The chain joins TRBV9 to TRBJ2-7; 7 bases map to TRBD1. This CDR3 reads CASSVGTGTYEQYF. CDR3 bases: TGTGCCAGCAGCGTAGGGACAGGTACCTACGAGCAGTACTTC.